The T cell receptor beta chain under discussion was sequenced for a study of blood T cell repertoires in COVID-19 (dated by TCRdb to 2018 to 2021). Background on the whole study: The collaborator samples originated in the United States, Italy and Spain and spanned the acute and convalescent phases of COVID-19. The repertoires were released in a freely available public database meant as a resource for research on the immune response to SARS-CoV-2. Deeply sampled blood TCRbeta repertoires from subjects exposed to, actively infected with, or recovered from COVID-19 were included in the dataset. The prospective study material was composed of cDNA or gDNA derived from T cells, B-cell-depleted T cells, or PBMCs. Where HLA class I and class II types were available, the types were taken from metadata supplied by the sample provider, not from assay-based typing. Samples came from the ongoing ImmuneRACE study (first 160 participants) plus 1,254 subjects from 6 global collaborators. Nearly every sample came with metadata listing a de-identified subject ID, COVID-19 status, age in years and sex.

The CDR3 covers 18 residues, taking in both the cysteine and the phenylalanine. Only the CDR3 part of the read is kept: 54 bases, read in frame from the first base. Between the V and J ends, shortened by 2 bases and 2 bases respectively, the junction contains 20 bases. As encoded in the germline V gene (reference sequence), CDR1 is LGHDT while CDR2 is YNNKEL. The collaborating institutions used their own protocols to collect whole blood in K2EDTA tubes. Collaborator samples were shipped for TCRbeta analysis as frozen whole blood, isolated PBMCs, or DNA extracted from either sample type. TCRbeta CDR3 regions were amplified from genomic DNA by means of the immunoSEQ Assay, a bias-controlled multiplex PCR. The paper's processing steps were these. The number of nucleated cells in each sample was estimated from the amplification of reference gene primers within the assay. To quantify the absolute abundance of each unique TCRbeta CDR3 rearrangement, sequence reads were collapsed and filtered. For each sample, productive Simpson clonality was calculated as the square root of Simpson's diversity index across productive rearrangements. Drawn from immuneACCESS, this table holds only the in-frame rearrangements with V and J called that TCRdb kept. Clones are partly lost; checked studies trace under half to an unresolved V gene and leave the rest unexplained. That table supplies the V and J calls and clone size; D and trimming were determined from the DNA. In all, the sample holds about 98,000 clones, and more than 80% of those were seen once. Clones ranked in the top ten supply around 4.3% of the sample.

Study-level results and caveats: Clinical and demographic metadata were provided uncurated, with the amount varying by source and participant.

On this clone: The clone's antigen remains unknown. Per-base quality was not reported, and no clone a single base away is much larger than it.

This chain joins TRBV3-1 (or the pseudogene TRBV3-2) to TRBJ2-3; a tentative D match to TRBD1 spans 6 bases. Sequenced input: peripheral blood. The clonotype originates from a human donor in a cohort sampled during active COVID-19. The CDR3 protein: CASSQRPDRFEDTDTQYF. The DNA is as follows: TGTGCCAGCAGCCAACGCCCGGACAGATTTGAGGACACAGATACGCAGTATTTT.